This passage covers 32 T cell receptor beta chains from one sample sequenced in a study of blood T cell repertoires in COVID-19. TCRdb keeps only in-frame clones here, not all; method: immunoSEQ multiplex PCR. This table holds about 210,000 clones, almost 85% found once. The sequencing sample was made of peripheral blood. These receptors were taken from a woman aged 50 to 60 with active or convalescent COVID-19.

The table lists this clone with a few counts. The chain recombines TRBV29-1 with TRBJ2-3; possible D gene TRBD2, 5 bases. Deletions cut 6 bases from V and 4 bases from J, with 14 bases between. This CDR3 region has 13 residues. CDR1 is SQVTM, CDR2 ANQGSEA, per germline. The CDR3 bases are TGCAGCGTGGGCGGGCATACCGCAGATACGCAGTATTTT. Translation: CSVGGHTADTQYF.

The chain links TRBV2 to TRBJ1-6; D remains unclear. Trimming shortened V by 6 bases and J by 0 bases, and 6 bases separated the two germline ends. Germline CDR1 SNHLY, CDR2 FYNNEI. This CDR3 contains 14 residues. CDR3 DNA: TGTGCCAGCAGGGCAAACTCCTATAATTCACCCCTCCACTTT. The encoded protein is CASRANSYNSPLHF.

The chain links TRBV28 to TRBJ1-6; TRBD1 matches at 9 bases. The CDR3 contains 12 residues. From germline, CDR1 is MDHEN and CDR2 SYDVKM. Trimming took 3 bases from V and 14 from J; bases not matched to a gene: 2. In DNA form, the CDR3 reads TGTGCCAGCAGTTTCGGGACAGGGACCCTCCACTTT. Its translation is CASSFGTGTLHF.

The V gene is TRBV6-5, the J gene TRBJ1-5; perhaps TRBD1 as D (5 bases). The CDR3 runs 16 residues. V was clipped by 0 bases and J by 0 bases, with 9 bases between them. The germline V gene encodes CDR1 MNHEY and CDR2 SVGAGI. The CDR3 DNA sequence: TGTGCCAGCAGTTACTCGAGCAGGGATAGCAATCAGCCCCAGCATTTT. It is translated as CASSYSSRDSNQPQHF.

CDR3 sequence: CASSLAGGQYTQYF. The CDR3 DNA reads as TGTGCCAGCAGTTTAGCGGGGGGGCAGTATACGCAGTATTTT. The rearrangement uses TRBV5-4 and TRBJ2-3, with 11 positions matching TRBD2. V lost 5 bases, J lost 7 bases, and 6 bases stayed unmatched. From germline, CDR1 is SGHNT and CDR2 YYREEE (reference sequence). This CDR3 is built from 14 residues.

The gene calls are TRBV27 and TRBJ1-6; D uncertain. Trimming left V 6 bases short and J 4 bases short, with 10 bases between. The CDR3 spans 14 residues. The germline V gene encodes CDR1 MNHEY and CDR2 SMNVEV (reference sequence). CDR3 loop: CASSVTGYNSPLHF. The DNA for the CDR3 is TGTGCCAGCAGCGTGACGGGTTATAATTCACCCCTCCACTTT.

The chain is built from TRBV28 and TRBJ1-5; the D gene is possibly TRBD1 (5 bases). Germline V gives CDR1 MDHEN, CDR2 SYDVKM. V was cut by 4 bases and J by 5 bases, with 15 bases left in between. This CDR3 has 15 amino acids. The chain's CDR3 is CASSSSGDGDQPQHF. DNA of the CDR3: TGTGCCAGCAGTTCCTCGGGGGATGGGGATCAGCCCCAGCATTTT.

The V call is TRBV24-1, the J call TRBJ1-5, with a tentative D call TRBD1 (6 bases). Germline lookup yields CDR1 KGHDR and CDR2 SFDVKD. V lost 4 bases and J lost 3, with 15 bases in between. This CDR3 region has 16 residues. The DNA of the CDR3 is TGTGCCACCAGTGACCGTCGAGGGGGTGCCAATCAGCCCCAGCATTTT. It encodes CATSDRRGGANQPQHF.

This clone was picked up a small number of times. The J gene is TRBJ1-2, the V gene TRBV6-4; TRBD1 aligns across 9 bases. The germline CDR1 and CDR2 sequences are MRHNA and SNTAGT. This CDR3 region has 14 residues. V was pared by 5 bases and J by 7 bases, with 8 bases of the junction left unmatched. CDR3 loop: CASSLDRGVGGYTF. In DNA, the CDR3 is TGTGCCAGCAGTTTGGACAGGGGTGTAGGTGGCTACACCTTC.

The V and J genes are TRBV18 and TRBJ2-2, with D perhaps TRBD1 (5 bases). The germline V gene encodes CDR1 KGHSH and CDR2 LQKENI. This CDR3 has 15 residues. Trimming shortened V by 3 bases and J by 5 bases, and 13 bases separated the two germline ends. The CDR3 DNA follows: TGTGCCAGCTCACCTCAACAACAGGAAACCGGGGAGCTGTTTTTT. Its translation is CASSPQQQETGELFF.

The chain joins TRBV11-2 to TRBJ1-6; D is possibly TRBD1 (5 bases). Germline CDR1 is SGHAT and CDR2 is FQNNGV. CDR3 length: 17 residues. Trimming removed 5 bases from V and 9 bases from J, with 23 bases in between. The CDR3 nucleotides read TGTGCCAGCAGCCGAGAGAGGGCAGGGAGGTTGAGTTCACCCCTCCACTTT. The encoded protein is CASSRERAGRLSSPLHF.

V gene TRBV28 combines with J gene TRBJ1-6; 9 positions match TRBD1. V was pared by 3 bases and J by 6 bases, with 12 bases of the junction left unmatched. Germline V gene lookup returns CDR1 MDHEN and CDR2 SYDVKM. The CDR3 has 18 residues. The CDR3 coding sequence is TGTGCCAGCAGTTTTAGGAGGTCGGGACAGGGCGTTAATTCACCCCTCCACTTT. Its translation is CASSFRRSGQGVNSPLHF. Complete variable domain (other parts from reference TRBV28 and TRBJ1-6): DVKVTQSSRYLVKRTGEKVFLECVQDMDHENMFWYRQDPGLGLRLIYFSYDVKMKEKGDIPEGYSVSREKKERFSLILESASTNQTSMYLCASSFRRSGQGVNSPLHFGNGTRLTVT.

This sequence joins TRBV2 and TRBJ2-5; D perhaps matches TRBD2 (5 bases). CDR1 is SNHLY and CDR2 is FYNNEI in the germline V gene. The CDR3 has 14 residues. V was trimmed by 0 bases and J by 5 bases, leaving 10 bases between them. For the CDR3, the DNA is TGTGCCAGCAGTGAAGCGCTTAGGAGGGAGACCCAGTACTTC. This encodes CASSEALRRETQYF.

V is TRBV5-1 and J is TRBJ1-2, with D maybe TRBD1 (5 bases). With 4 bases removed from V and 0 bases from J, the gap between germline ends came to 7 bases. The CDR3 spans 13 residues. Germline-derived CDR1 and CDR2 are SGHRS and YFSETQ. The CDR3 is CASSRTTNYGYTF. The CDR3 nucleotides are TGCGCCAGCAGCCGGACAACTAACTATGGCTACACCTTC.

This clone was found many times. The chain uses TRBV28 and TRBJ2-2, with D uncertain. The CDR3 covers 13 residues. Between the trimmed V and J ends, which lost 1 base and 5 bases, there was a span of 5 bases. Germline-derived CDR1 and CDR2 are MDHEN and SYDVKM. The CDR3 DNA is TGTGCCAGCAGTTTATACGGTACCGGGGAGCTGTTTTTT. Translated: CASSLYGTGELFF. Drawing the rest from reference TRBV28 and TRBJ2-2, the complete variable domain is DVKVTQSSRYLVKRTGEKVFLECVQDMDHENMFWYRQDPGLGLRLIYFSYDVKMKEKGDIPEGYSVSREKKERFSLILESASTNQTSMYLCASSLYGTGELFFGEGSRLTVL.

This clone was observed a handful of times. The chain links TRBV6-5 to TRBJ1-4, with D perhaps TRBD1 (5 bases). V lost 2 bases to trimming and J lost 10 bases, with 20 bases between them. The CDR3 length is 16 residues. The germline V gene encodes CDR1 MNHEY and CDR2 SVGAGI. This chain's CDR3 is CASSYESGVALGKLFF. The CDR3 bases are TGTGCCAGCAGTTACGAGTCGGGGGTGGCTTTGGGAAAACTGTTTTTT.

The rearrangement links TRBV5-6 to TRBJ2-7; perhaps TRBD2 as D (6 bases). This CDR3 has 14 residues. Germline values: CDR1 SGHDT, CDR2 YYEEEE. The ends were cut back, 4 bases at V and 2 bases at J, with 13 bases in the middle. This CDR3 reads CASSRGLSTYEQYV. In DNA form, the CDR3 reads TGTGCCAGCAGCCGGGGACTTTCTACCTACGAGCAGTACGTC.

The gene calls are TRBV5-4 and TRBJ2-7; TRBD2 matches 9 bases. V dropped 4 bases and J dropped 4; count of bases not matched to a gene: 6. The CDR3 extends over 14 amino acids. Germline CDR1 SGHNT, CDR2 YYREEE (reference sequence). Written as DNA, the CDR3 is TGTGCCAGCAGCCGTAGCGGGAGCGGATACGAGCAGTACTTC. Its protein is CASSRSGSGYEQYF.

The chain couples TRBV9 to TRBJ2-3; 10 bases fit TRBD2. The germline V gene encodes CDR1 SGDLS and CDR2 YYNGEE. The J segment lost 2 bases and the V segment lost 0 bases, leaving 9 bases of the junction unmatched. The CDR3 totals 18 residues. The CDR3, as DNA: TGTGCCAGCAGCGTAGAGATAGCGGGAGGCCAGGACACAGATACGCAGTATTTT. It yields the protein CASSVEIAGGQDTDTQYF.

The chain carries TRBV28 and TRBJ2-2, with D possibly TRBD2 on 6 matching bases. Trimming took 2 bases from V and 7 from J, leaving 17 bases between them. This CDR3 contains 16 residues. Germline V gene lookup returns CDR1 MDHEN and CDR2 SYDVKM. This chain's CDR3 is CASSLAGLLAVGELFF. CDR3 coding DNA: TGTGCCAGCAGTTTAGCGGGACTCCTAGCAGTCGGGGAGCTGTTTTTT.

CDR3 bases: TGTGCCACCAGTGATATTGGTGGAGGGACCAGCGGGACCCAGTACTTC. This encodes CATSDIGGGTSGTQYF. The chain uses TRBV24-1 and TRBJ2-5; tentative D call: TRBD2 (6 bases). This CDR3 region has 16 residues. Germline V gene sequence: CDR1 KGHDR, CDR2 SFDVKD. V gave up 3 bases and J gave up 7 bases, with 20 bases separating them.

DNA of the CDR3: TGTGCCAGCAGCCCTCTGGGGGGAGGAATAACAGATACGCAGTATTTT. Protein sequence: CASSPLGGGITDTQYF. The V gene is TRBV7-3, the J gene TRBJ2-3; D perhaps matches TRBD2 (6 bases). The V end lost 5 bases, the J end lost 3 bases, and 18 bases lay between the germline ends. Germline-derived CDR1 and CDR2 are SGHTA and FQGTGA. The length of the CDR3 is 16 residues.

Here the CDR3 DNA reads TGTGCCAGTAGTAATCGGGGTTTGGCAGGGGGCGACCCCCAGCATTTT. Translation gives CASSNRGLAGGDPQHF. J is TRBJ1-5 and V is TRBV19; TRBD1 aligns across 8 bases. CDR3 length equals 16 residues. V trimming: 4 bases; J trimming: 10 bases; junction bases outside the gene matches: 15. The V gene's germline CDR1 is LNHDA and CDR2 SQIVND (reference sequence).

This chain uses TRBV27 with TRBJ1-1, with a tentative D call TRBD1 (6 bases). The CDR3 is made up of 14 amino acids. The germline CDR1 and CDR2 sequences are MNHEY and SMNVEV (reference sequence). V was clipped by 5 bases and J by 0 bases, with 10 bases between them. The CDR3 DNA reads TGTGCCAGCAGTAAGGGGGTCATGAACACTGAAGCTTTCTTT. It yields the protein CASSKGVMNTEAFF.

The chain links TRBV2 to TRBJ2-1; TRBD2 matches 10 bases. Germline V lookup: CDR1 SNHLY, CDR2 FYNNEI. This CDR3 has 13 amino acids. With 2 bases clipped from V and 14 bases from J, the junction kept 6 bases outside the gene matches. As DNA, the CDR3 is TGTGCCAGCAGTGAACTAGCGGGGGTCCGGAAGTTCTTC. It specifies CASSELAGVRKFF.

The genes are TRBV3-1 (or the pseudogene TRBV3-2) and TRBJ2-1; 7 bases match TRBD2. Trimming took 3 bases from V and 3 from J; bases not matched to a gene: 5. This CDR3 is 15 amino acids long. The germline V gene has CDR1 LGHDT and CDR2 YNNKEL (reference sequence). In DNA form, the CDR3 reads TGTGCCAGCAGCCAGGGGGGGGAGCTCTACAATGAGCAGTTCTTC. Translation gives CASSQGGELYNEQFF.

The V gene is TRBV7-9, the J gene TRBJ1-3, with a possible D match to TRBD1 (5 bases). The CDR3 consists of 16 residues. Looked up from germline, CDR1 is SEHNR and CDR2 is FQNEAQ (reference sequence). Deletions cut 1 base from V and 3 bases from J, with 13 bases between. In DNA form, the CDR3 reads TGTGCCAGCAGCTTAGGCAGGGTCAGACTTGGAAACACCATATATTTT. Translated: CASSLGRVRLGNTIYF.

The chain links TRBV28 to TRBJ1-1; TRBD1 aligns across 8 bases. V was pared by 8 bases and J by 4 bases, with 6 bases of the junction left unmatched. Germline CDR1 MDHEN, CDR2 SYDVKM. CDR3 length: 13 residues. CDR3 in DNA: TGTGCCAGCCTCGGACAGGGCCGCACTGAAGCTTTCTTT. Residues: CASLGQGRTEAFF.

The chain links TRBV2 to TRBJ2-6, with a possible D match to TRBD2 (6 bases). Germline V gives CDR1 SNHLY, CDR2 FYNNEI. The CDR3 has 16 residues. Trimming took off 4 bases at V and 0 bases at J, with 10 bases between the two ends. The CDR3 here is CASSGTTSSGANVLTF. CDR3 coding DNA: TGTGCCAGCAGTGGGACTACGAGCTCTGGGGCCAACGTCCTGACTTTC.

This clone was counted ten times or more. The genes are TRBV5-1 and TRBJ2-5; 12 bases fit TRBD1. CDR3 size: 15 residues. Germline V gene data show CDR1 as SGHRS and CDR2 as YFSETQ. The ends lost 3 bases at V and 5 bases at J; junction bases unmatched: 5. Here the CDR3 DNA reads TGCGCCAGCAGCTACGGGGACAGGGGGCGGGAGACCCAGTACTTC. Its translation is CASSYGDRGRETQYF.

This clone occurred a few times. The chain has TRBV7-9 and TRBJ1-4; D is possibly TRBD1 (5 bases). Germline-derived CDR1 and CDR2 are SEHNR and FQNEAQ (reference sequence). V lost 4 bases and J 5 bases, leaving 5 bases between the germline ends. The CDR3 length is 12 residues. The CDR3 sequence is CASSYRNEKLFF. CDR3 DNA: TGTGCCAGCAGCTACAGGAATGAAAAACTGTTTTTT.

This chain uses TRBV6-4 with TRBJ2-1; D is uncertain. This CDR3 spans 13 amino acids. CDR1 MRHNA and CDR2 SNTAGT come from the germline V gene. V lost 2 bases, J lost 9 bases, and 11 bases lay in between. CDR3 DNA sequence: TGTGCCAGCAGTGACCAGGCAGAAGGTGAGCAGTTCTTC. Amino acid sequence: CASSDQAEGEQFF.